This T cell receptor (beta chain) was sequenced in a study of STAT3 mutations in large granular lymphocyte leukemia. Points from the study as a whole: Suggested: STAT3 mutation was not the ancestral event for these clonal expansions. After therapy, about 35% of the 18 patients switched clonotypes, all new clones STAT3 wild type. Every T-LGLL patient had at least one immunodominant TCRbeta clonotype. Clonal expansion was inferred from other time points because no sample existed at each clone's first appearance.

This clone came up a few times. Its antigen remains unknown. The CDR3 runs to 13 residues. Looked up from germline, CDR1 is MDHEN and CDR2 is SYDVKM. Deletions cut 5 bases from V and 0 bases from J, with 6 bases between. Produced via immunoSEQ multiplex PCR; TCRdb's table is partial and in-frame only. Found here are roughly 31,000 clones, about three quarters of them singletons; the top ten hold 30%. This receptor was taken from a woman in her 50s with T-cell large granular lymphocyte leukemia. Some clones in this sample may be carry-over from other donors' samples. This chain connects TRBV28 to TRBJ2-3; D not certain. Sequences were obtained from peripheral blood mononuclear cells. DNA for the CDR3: TGTGCCAGCAGTCGAGCTAGCACAGATACGCAGTATTTT. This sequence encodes CASSRASTDTQYF.